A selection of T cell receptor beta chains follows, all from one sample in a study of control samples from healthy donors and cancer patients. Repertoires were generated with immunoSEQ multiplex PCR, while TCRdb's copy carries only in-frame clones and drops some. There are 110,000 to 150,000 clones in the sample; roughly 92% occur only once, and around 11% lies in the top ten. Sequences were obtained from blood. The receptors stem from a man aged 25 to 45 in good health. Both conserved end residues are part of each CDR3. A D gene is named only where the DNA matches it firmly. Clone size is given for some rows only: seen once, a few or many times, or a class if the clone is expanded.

CASSNPRKDENQPQHF | TGTGCCAGCAGCAACCCCCGAAAGGACGAAAATCAGCCCCAGCATTTT | TRBJ1-5 | . | . | TRBV21-1
CASRIAGHRNEKLFF | TGTGCCAGCAGGATAGCGGGACACCGTAATGAAAAACTGTTTTTT | TRBJ1-4 | . | . | TRBV28
CASSQGQSSYNSPLHF | TGTGCCAGCAGCCAAGGGCAGAGCTCCTATAATTCACCCCTCCACTTT | TRBJ1-6 | . | . | TRBV4-2
CASSYKGLDGELFF | TGTGCCAGCAGTTACAAGGGTTTGGACGGGGAGCTGTTTTTT | TRBJ2-2 | . | . | TRBV6-5
CASSEAKSGRTDTQYF | TGTGCCAGCAGTGAAGCTAAGAGCGGACGCACAGATACGCAGTATTTT | TRBJ2-3 | . | . | TRBV2
CASSLQASNSPLHF | TGTGCCAGTAGTCTCCAGGCGTCAAATTCACCCCTCCACTTT | TRBJ1-6 | . | . | TRBV19
CASRPTTDSGNTIYF | TGTGCCAGCAGACCGACGACAGACTCTGGAAACACCATATATTTT | TRBJ1-3 | . | . | TRBV6-1
CASSLYGKQFF | TGTGCCAGCAGTTTATACGGGAAGCAGTTCTTC | TRBJ2-1 | . | . | TRBV27
CASSLRRGTAKRADTQYF | TGTGCCAGCAGCTTACGAAGGGGGACAGCCAAACGGGCAGATACGCAGTATTTT | TRBJ2-3 | TRBD1 | once | TRBV7-9
CASSPGTKDEQFF | TGTGCCAGCAGTCCCGGGACAAAGGATGAGCAGTTCTTC | TRBJ2-1 | . | . | TRBV28
CASSLEPTNSGNTIYF | TGCGCCAGCAGCTTGGAACCGACTAACTCTGGAAACACCATATATTTT | TRBJ1-3 | . | . | TRBV5-1
CASSPGQGEAFF | TGTGCCAGCAGCCCTGGACAGGGCGAAGCTTTCTTT | TRBJ1-1 | TRBD1 | . | TRBV11-2
CASSHEDSFNEKLFF | TGTGCCAGCAGCCATGAAGACAGCTTTAATGAAAAACTGTTTTTT | TRBJ1-4 | . | . | TRBV4-2
CASSHGQDPFTGELFF | TGTGCCAGCAGCCACGGACAGGATCCCTTCACCGGGGAGCTGTTTTTT | TRBJ2-2 | TRBD1 | . | TRBV6-2/TRBV6-3
CASSLPTSAYYEQYF | TGTGCCAGCAGTTTGCCTACTAGCGCCTACTACGAGCAGTACTTC | TRBJ2-7 | TRBD2 | . | TRBV28
CASSPQRLGRETQYF | TGTGCCAGTAGTCCCCAAAGATTAGGGCGGGAGACCCAGTACTTC | TRBJ2-5 | . | few | TRBV19
CASSGGRGNEQFF | TGTGCCAGCAGCGGGGGGCGGGGTAATGAGCAGTTCTTC | TRBJ2-1 | . | . | TRBV7-8
CASSPGQLNQPQHF | TGTGCCAGCAGCCCCGGACAGCTCAATCAGCCCCAGCATTTT | TRBJ1-5 | . | . | TRBV5-8
CASREPGQGNNEQFF | TGTGCCAGCAGGGAGCCGGGACAGGGTAACAATGAGCAGTTCTTC | TRBJ2-1 | TRBD1 | once | TRBV28
CASSRTGNGYTF | TGTGCCAGCAGCCGGACAGGGAATGGCTACACCTTC | TRBJ1-2 | TRBD1 | . | TRBV6-1
CASSMNGVTNEKLFF | TGTGCCAGTAGTATGAATGGCGTCACTAATGAAAAACTGTTTTTT | TRBJ1-4 | . | . | TRBV19
CASSLDQGFNSPLHF | TGTGCCAGCAGCTTAGACCAGGGGTTTAATTCACCCCTCCACTTT | TRBJ1-6 | . | . | TRBV11-2
CASSLGTSGSYEQYF | TGCGCCAGCAGCTTGGGTACTAGCGGAAGCTACGAGCAGTACTTC | TRBJ2-7 | TRBD2 | . | TRBV5-1
CASNLWTGPYEQYF | TGTGCCAGCAACCTCTGGACAGGCCCCTACGAGCAGTACTTC | TRBJ2-7 | TRBD1 | . | TRBV5-8
CASSPGGYSNQPQHF | TGTGCCAGCAGTCCGGGCGGGTATAGCAATCAGCCCCAGCATTTT | TRBJ1-5 | . | . | TRBV28
CASSLVPTTRETQYF | TGTGCCAGCAGCTTGGTACCCACCACACGGGAGACCCAGTACTTC | TRBJ2-5 | . | once | TRBV5-6
CASSLPVDNEQFF | TGTGCCAGCAGCTTACCCGTAGACAATGAGCAGTTCTTC | TRBJ2-1 | . | few | TRBV7-2
CASSINLRNEQFF | TGTGCCAGCAGCATCAACTTGAGGAATGAGCAGTTCTTC | TRBJ2-1 | . | . | TRBV9
CASSRPGAYEQYF | TGTGCCAGCAGTCGGCCAGGGGCCTACGAGCAGTACTTC | TRBJ2-7 | . | . | TRBV11-2
CASSDAGTGINYGYTF | TGTGCCAGCAGTGATGCCGGGACAGGGATTAACTATGGCTACACCTTC | TRBJ1-2 | TRBD1 | once | TRBV25-1
CASSLATGEYEQYF | TGTGCCAGCAGTTTAGCGACAGGGGAGTACGAGCAGTACTTC | TRBJ2-7 | TRBD1 | . | TRBV28
CASSQEWGVPIDYGYTF | TGTGCCAGCAGCCAAGAGTGGGGAGTCCCAATCGACTATGGCTACACCTTC | TRBJ1-2 | . | . | TRBV4-2
CATSRGAATGPGYTF | TGTGCCACCAGCAGAGGAGCCGCGACAGGGCCTGGCTACACCTTC | TRBJ1-2 | TRBD1 | . | TRBV15
CASSFIWRSSYEQYF | TGTGCCAGCAGCTTTATCTGGAGGAGCTCCTACGAGCAGTACTTC | TRBJ2-7 | . | few | TRBV5-6
CASRKQGSTNEKLFF | TGCGCCAGCAGAAAACAGGGTTCGACTAATGAAAAACTGTTTTTT | TRBJ1-4 | . | once | TRBV4-1
CASSIAWTTSTNEKLFF | TGTGCCAGTAGTATAGCTTGGACGACATCAACTAATGAAAAACTGTTTTTT | TRBJ1-4 | . | once | TRBV19
CASSLNSNSYEQYF | TGTGCCAGCAGCTTGAACAGCAACTCCTACGAGCAGTACTTC | TRBJ2-7 | . | . | TRBV5-4
CASSLKGLAGGLETQYF | TGTGCCAGCAGCTTGAAGGGACTAGCGGGAGGATTGGAGACCCAGTACTTC | TRBJ2-5 | TRBD2 | . | TRBV5-4
CASSRRDTEETQYF | TGTGCCAGCAGCCGAAGGGACACAGAAGAGACCCAGTACTTC | TRBJ2-5 | . | . | TRBV3-1/TRBV3-2
CASSLVPGGLNIQYF | TGTGCCAGCAGTTTGGTTCCAGGGGGCTTAAACATTCAGTACTTC | TRBJ2-4 | TRBD1 | . | TRBV27
CATSRATGLGNTEAFF | TGTGCCACCAGCAGAGCAACAGGACTGGGGAACACTGAAGCTTTCTTT | TRBJ1-1 | . | . | TRBV15
CASSQWPSYEQYF | TGTGCCAGCTCCCAATGGCCTTCCTACGAGCAGTACTTC | TRBJ2-7 | . | . | TRBV27
CASSFYRDGPYNQPQHF | TGTGCCAGCAGCTTTTATCGGGACGGCCCTTACAATCAGCCCCAGCATTTT | TRBJ1-5 | . | . | TRBV7-6
CATSAPAGNTGELFF | TGTGCCACCAGTGCCCCAGCCGGGAACACCGGGGAGCTGTTTTTT | TRBJ2-2 | . | . | TRBV24-1
CASSPGRNMNTEAFF | TGTGCCAGCTCACCTGGGCGGAACATGAACACTGAAGCTTTCTTT | TRBJ1-1 | . | . | TRBV18
CAWSGDSYGFEKLFF | TGTGCCTGGAGTGGGGACTCCTACGGGTTTGAAAAACTGTTTTTT | TRBJ1-4 | . | . | TRBV30
CATSKEKVTEAFF | TGTGCCACCAGCAAAGAGAAAGTCACTGAAGCTTTCTTT | TRBJ1-1 | . | . | TRBV15
CASSLEGDGSPLHF | TGTGCCAGCAGTTTAGAGGGGGATGGTTCACCCCTCCACTTT | TRBJ1-6 | . | . | TRBV27
CASSLGTGGETQYF | TGCGCCAGCAGCTTAGGGACAGGGGGAGAGACCCAGTACTTC | TRBJ2-5 | TRBD1 | . | TRBV5-1
CASSDPPGRVNTEAFF | TGTGCCAGCAGTGATCCCCCGGGACGGGTGAACACTGAAGCTTTCTTT | TRBJ1-1 | . | . | TRBV28
CASSLVGQQNTGELFF | TGTGCCAGCAGCTTAGTCGGACAACAGAACACCGGGGAGCTGTTTTTT | TRBJ2-2 | . | . | TRBV7-9
CATSRAGGGNQPQHF | TGTGCCACCAGCAGAGCTGGCGGGGGCAATCAGCCCCAGCATTTT | TRBJ1-5 | . | . | TRBV15
CASSLAGSRRQPQHF | TGTGCCAGCAGTTTAGCAGGGTCACGACGTCAGCCCCAGCATTTT | TRBJ1-5 | . | few | TRBV27
CASSLGGKRNTIYF | TGTGCCAGCAGCTTAGGGGGGAAGAGGAACACCATATATTTT | TRBJ1-3 | . | . | TRBV11-3
CASSLAGPGELFF | TGTGCCAGCAGTTTGGCTGGCCCCGGGGAGCTGTTTTTT | TRBJ2-2 | . | . | TRBV12-3/TRBV12-4